The 29 T cell receptor beta chains below come from one sample, sequenced in a study of OX40 agonist ivuxolimab in advanced cancers. Here immunoSEQ multiplex PCR was the method, and the copy in TCRdb shows in-frame clones only, minus some. Of tens of thousands of clones in the sample, 92% were seen once. Source: CD4+ or CD8+ T cells sorted from blood, taken in a trial of the OX40 agonist ivuxolimab. Every receptor here comes from an adult with an advanced solid tumor such as melanoma, head and neck, liver or kidney cancer.

In nucleotides, the CDR3 is TGCGCCAGCAGCCAAGAGAGGGCAGGGGGCATTCAGTACTTC. Its translation: CASSQERAGGIQYF. The chain joins TRBV4-1 to TRBJ2-4, with 7 bases aligning to TRBD1. V shed 0 bases, J shed 9 bases, and the junction held 5 bases outside the gene matches. Germline V gene lookup returns CDR1 MGHRA and CDR2 YSYEKL. The CDR3 covers 14 residues.

This clone appeared once. The chain has TRBV7-3 and TRBJ2-1; D may be TRBD2 (6 bases). The V end lost 2 bases, the J end lost 0 bases, and 8 bases lay between the germline ends. The CDR3 covers 15 residues. Germline CDR1 SGHTA, CDR2 FQGTGA. CDR3 nucleotides: TGTGCCAGCAGCTTAGGGGGGATCTCCTACAATGAGCAGTTCTTC. Encoded protein: CASSLGGISYNEQFF.

The chain carries TRBV27 and TRBJ2-7; D uncertain. The CDR3 covers 13 residues. Deletions cut 2 bases from V and 1 base from J, with 6 bases between. Germline V gene lookup returns CDR1 MNHEY and CDR2 SMNVEV (reference sequence). In nucleotides, the CDR3 is TGTGCCAGCAGTTTAGGTTGGTCCTACGAGCAGTACTTC. As protein: CASSLGWSYEQYF.

The chain links TRBV23-1 to TRBJ2-2; tentative D call: TRBD2 (6 bases). TRBV23-1 is flagged as an ORF with uncertain function. Between the trimmed V and J ends, which lost 2 bases and 0 bases, there was a span of 13 bases. The CDR3 extends over 17 amino acids. The CDR3 coding sequence is TGCGCCAGCAGTCAACCCGAGGAGGGGCCGAACACCGGGGAGCTGTTTTTT. Translation gives CASSQPEEGPNTGELFF.

The CDR3 loop is CSVEDYQQGALNYGYTF. DNA of the CDR3: TGCAGCGTTGAAGACTACCAACAGGGGGCGCTTAACTATGGCTACACCTTC. The V and J genes are TRBV29-1 and TRBJ1-2, with 9 positions matching TRBD1. V lost 0 bases and J lost 1; bases outside the gene matches: 9. The length of the CDR3 is 17 residues. CDR1 and CDR2 from the germline V gene are SQVTM and ANQGSEA.

The V and J genes are TRBV9 and TRBJ2-3, with 9 nucleotides matching TRBD2. The CDR3 consists of 15 residues. The junction had 6 bases not matched to a gene; V was cut back by 2 bases and J by 5 bases. Germline CDR1 is SGDLS and CDR2 is YYNGEE. CDR3: CASSVQGAGGDTQYF. The CDR3, as DNA: TGTGCCAGCAGCGTTCAGGGAGCGGGGGGAGATACGCAGTATTTT.

The chain couples TRBV13 to TRBJ2-7; 10 bases map to TRBD1. Germline values: CDR1 PRHDT, CDR2 FYEKMQ (reference sequence). The CDR3 sequence is 14 residues long. Trimming removed 5 bases from V and 6 bases from J; junction bases left unmatched: 7. The CDR3 is CASSPGTGEVEQYF. The CDR3 nucleotides are TGTGCCAGCAGCCCCGGGACAGGGGAGGTCGAGCAGTACTTC.

The V gene is TRBV15, the J gene TRBJ2-7; D gene unclear. The CDR3 is 14 amino acids. Germline V gene lookup returns CDR1 LNHNV and CDR2 YYDKDF (reference sequence). Trimming left V 1 base short and J 0 bases short, with 7 bases between. This CDR3 is CATSRGRSSYEQYF. The CDR3 coding sequence is TGTGCCACCAGCAGAGGACGGAGCTCCTACGAGCAGTACTTC.

The V and J genes are TRBV7-2 and TRBJ2-1; 9 bases fit TRBD2. Looked up from germline, CDR1 is SGHTA and CDR2 is FQGNSA. This CDR3 has 16 residues. V was pared by 5 bases and J by 5 bases, with 10 bases of the junction left unmatched. The CDR3 region has the DNA TGTGCCAGCAGCCCTTCCTCAGCGGGGGGAAACAATGAGCAGTTCTTC. It encodes CASSPSSAGGNNEQFF.

V gene TRBV5-4 combines with J gene TRBJ1-2; weak D call: TRBD1 (5 bases). CDR3 length: 13 residues. The V and J ends lost 0 bases and 2 bases respectively, with 5 bases between them. Germline CDR1 is SGHNT and CDR2 is YYREEE (reference sequence). The CDR3 loop is CASSLGQNYGYTF. CDR3 nucleotide sequence: TGTGCCAGCAGCTTGGGACAGAACTATGGCTACACCTTC. Based on the CDR3 plus reference TRBV5-4 and TRBJ1-2, the full variable domain is ETGVTQSPTHLIKTRGQQVTLRCSSQSGHNTVSWYQQALGQGPQFIFQYYREEENGRGNFPPRFSGLQFPNYSSELNVNALELDDSALYLCASSLGQNYGYTFGSGTRLTVV.

The chain carries TRBV27 and TRBJ2-2; D could derive from TRBD1 or TRBD2 (5 bases each). The CDR3 has 16 residues. V was clipped by 5 bases and J by 6 bases, with 19 bases between them. Germline values: CDR1 MNHEY, CDR2 SMNVEV (reference sequence). CDR3 amino acids: CASSQVGGAGAGELFF. The CDR3 coding sequence is TGTGCCAGCAGTCAGGTTGGTGGGGCGGGCGCCGGGGAGCTGTTTTTT.

The chain is built from TRBV5-4 and TRBJ1-1; D is uncertain. Trimming removed 1 base at V and 1 base at J, with 5 bases between. From germline, CDR1 is SGHNT and CDR2 YYREEE (reference sequence). CDR3 length equals 13 residues. CDR3 protein: CASSLYPNTEAFF. The CDR3 DNA follows: TGTGCCAGCAGCTTGTACCCGAACACTGAAGCTTTCTTT.

This sequence joins TRBV7-2 and TRBJ2-3; 10 bases agree with TRBD2. The V segment lost 5 bases and the J segment 5 bases; nucleotides outside the gene matches: 10. Germline V CDR1 and CDR2: SGHTA, FQGNSA. The CDR3 loop spans 16 amino acids. In DNA form, the CDR3 reads TGTGCCAGCAGCCTCTCAGCGGGGGGGTCAAAAGATACGCAGTATTTT. It yields the protein CASSLSAGGSKDTQYF.

J is TRBJ2-1 and V is TRBV25-1; 8 positions agree with TRBD1. J gave up 15 bases and V 2 bases, and 6 bases lay outside the gene matches. Per germline, CDR1 MGHDK and CDR2 SYGVNS. The CDR3 loop spans 12 amino acids. The CDR3 region has the DNA TGTGCCAGCAGTGAAACCCCAGGGGGCCGGTTCTTC. This translates into CASSETPGGRFF.

The rearrangement uses TRBV7-9 and TRBJ2-1; 7 bases align to TRBD2. Trimming removed 6 bases from V and 4 bases from J; junction bases left unmatched: 3. The germline CDR1 and CDR2 sequences are SEHNR and FQNEAQ (reference sequence). The CDR3 has 13 amino acids. The CDR3 loop reads CASRGEGYNEQFF. CDR3 in DNA: TGTGCCAGCAGGGGGGAGGGGTACAATGAGCAGTTCTTC.

V is TRBV7-8 and J is TRBJ1-4; D is unclear. The V end lost 5 bases, the J end lost 0 bases, and 13 bases lay between the germline ends. The V gene's germline CDR1 is SGHVS and CDR2 FQNEAQ. The CDR3 is 16 residues long. CDR3 loop: CASSPRAAATNEKLFF. The CDR3 DNA follows: TGTGCCAGCAGCCCCCGGGCCGCTGCAACTAATGAAAAACTGTTTTTT.

This clone occurred once. The rearrangement links TRBV6-5 to TRBJ2-7, with D perhaps matching TRBD2 (6 bases). Trimming removed 4 bases at V and 3 bases at J, with 7 bases between. The CDR3 loop spans 12 amino acids. CDR1 and CDR2 (germline): MNHEY, SVGAGI. The CDR3 here is CASSSSVYEQYF. The CDR3 nucleotides are TGTGCCAGCAGTTCTAGCGTCTACGAGCAGTACTTC.

This clone was seen a few times. This chain connects TRBV19 to TRBJ1-2; no firm D call. This CDR3 is 13 amino acids long. V was pared by 1 base and J by 2 bases, with 5 bases between. In germline, CDR1 is LNHDA, CDR2 SQIVND (reference sequence). The CDR3 nucleotides are TGTGCCAGTAGTATAGGAGGGAACTATGGCTACACCTTC. Translated, it gives CASSIGGNYGYTF.

This rearrangement joins TRBV11-2 to TRBJ1-1; D not certain. Germline-derived CDR1 and CDR2 are SGHAT and FQNNGV. The CDR3 loop spans 12 amino acids. V was cut by 2 bases and J by 7 bases, with 8 bases left in between. CDR3 sequence (DNA): TGTGCCAGCAGCTTATCCCCACTTGAAGCTTTCTTT. It codes for CASSLSPLEAFF.

The V and J genes are TRBV6-5 and TRBJ2-1; possibly TRBD1 or TRBD2 for D (5 bases each). This CDR3 is 14 amino acids long. Germline CDR1 is MNHEY and CDR2 is SVGAGI. With 6 bases removed from V and 5 bases from J, the gap between germline ends came to 14 bases. CDR3 bases: TGTGCCAGCAGGACTTTTCTGGGGGACAATGAGCAGTTCTTC. It translates to CASRTFLGDNEQFF.

On this clone: Other DNA sequences in the sample encode the same CDR3. The CDR3, as DNA: TGTGCCAGCAGCTCAGGACAGGGCCTCTATGGCTACACCTTC. Encoded protein: CASSSGQGLYGYTF. The chain employs TRBV7-9 and TRBJ1-2, with 8 bases matching TRBD1. Germline-derived CDR1 and CDR2 are SEHNR and FQNEAQ (reference sequence). This CDR3 has 14 amino acids. J lost 4 bases, V lost 4 bases, and 5 bases had no gene match.

This clone was seen a single time. This chain joins TRBV5-4 and TRBJ2-5, with 13 bases lining up with TRBD2. V gave up 3 bases and J gave up 5 bases; unmatched junction bases: 7. In germline, CDR1 is SGHNT, CDR2 YYREEE (reference sequence). The CDR3 has 16 amino acids. CDR3 region: CASSYGGLAGSETQYF. As DNA, the CDR3 is TGTGCCAGCAGCTATGGGGGACTAGCGGGGTCGGAGACCCAGTACTTC.

V usage is TRBV6-6 and J usage is TRBJ1-2, with 7 bases lining up with TRBD1. The V segment lost 6 bases and the J segment 3 bases; nucleotides outside the gene matches: 13. The CDR3 length is 16 residues. Germline CDR1 is MNHNY and CDR2 is SVGAGI (reference sequence). The CDR3 reads CASRDTGALTHYGYTF. In DNA, the CDR3 is TGTGCCAGCAGAGATACAGGGGCGCTTACCCACTATGGCTACACCTTC.

This chain joins TRBV5-1 and TRBJ2-3; D possibly corresponds to TRBD2 (6 bases). The length of the CDR3 is 17 residues. The germline CDR1 and CDR2 sequences are SGHRS and YFSETQ. Trimming stripped 3 bases from V and 0 bases from J, with 17 bases between. The CDR3 nucleotides are TGCGCCAGCAGCTCCCCTTGGGGCGGGGAGAGCACAGATACGCAGTATTTT. Residues: CASSSPWGGESTDTQYF.

The gene calls are TRBV7-6 and TRBJ1-1; no clear D. Germline CDR1 and CDR2: SGHVS and FNYEAQ. Trimming shortened V by 4 bases and J by 8 bases, and 14 bases separated the two germline ends. The CDR3 contains 13 residues. CDR3 region: CASSSPPGLEAFF. CDR3 nucleotides: TGTGCCAGCAGCTCTCCTCCAGGATTAGAAGCTTTCTTT.

This clone appeared a single time. The chain recombines TRBV7-8 with TRBJ2-5; D is perhaps TRBD2 (7 bases). Germline loops: CDR1 SGHVS, CDR2 FQNEAQ. CDR3 length: 13 amino acids. The V end lost 5 bases, the J end lost 4 bases, and 11 bases lay between the germline ends. The CDR3 region is CASSGGGRETQYF. DNA for the CDR3: TGTGCCAGCAGCGGGGGGGGGCGAGAGACCCAGTACTTC.

The CDR3 region has the DNA TGCGCCAGCAGCCCGGGACTAGCGGCAACTAGCACAGATACGCAGTATTTT. Its translation is CASSPGLAATSTDTQYF. This chain connects TRBV5-1 to TRBJ2-3; 11 bases map to TRBD2. The CDR3 is 17 amino acids. CDR1 and CDR2 from the germline V gene are SGHRS and YFSETQ. The J segment lost 0 bases and the V segment lost 4 bases, leaving 7 bases of the junction unmatched.

V is TRBV4-1 and J is TRBJ1-2; a weak D match, TRBD1 (6 bases). The V gene's germline CDR1 is MGHRA and CDR2 YSYEKL. The V end lost 1 base, the J end lost 3 bases, and 12 bases lay between the germline ends. This CDR3 region has 15 residues. The CDR3 DNA reads as TGCGCCAGCAGCCAAGTTACCGGACAGCACTATGGCTACACCTTC. Its protein is CASSQVTGQHYGYTF.

This rearrangement joins TRBV11-2 to TRBJ2-1; 14 bases are a match to TRBD2. This CDR3 is 18 amino acids long. Germline lookup yields CDR1 SGHAT and CDR2 FQNNGV. V trimming: 6 bases; J trimming: 0 bases; junction bases outside the gene matches: 7. CDR3 sequence (DNA): TGTGCCAGCAGTCAGACTAGCGGGGGGGACAGCTCCTACAATGAGCAGTTCTTC. Translating gives CASSQTSGGDSSYNEQFF.